The T cell receptor beta chain under discussion was sequenced for a study of cytotoxic CD8 clonotypes in ibrutinib-treated CLL. The CDR3 extends over 13 amino acids. Germline values: CDR1 SNHLY, CDR2 FYNNEI. The V and J ends lost 6 bases and 0 bases respectively, with 8 bases between them. Produced via immunoSEQ multiplex PCR; TCRdb's table is partial and in-frame only. The sample consists of fewer than 400,000 clones, roughly two thirds of them appearing once. This TCR derives from a human donor with chronic lymphocytic leukemia. Here the sequenced sample was PBMCs, taken after 36 months of ibrutinib treatment. This sequence joins TRBV2 and TRBJ2-5, with D uncertain. CDR3 bases: TGTGCCAGCAGGCGAGGTTACCAAGAGACCCAGTACTTC. Amino acids: CASRRGYQETQYF.